Listed here are 12 T cell receptor beta chains from one sample, sequenced in a study of vaccination effects on CD4 cells after COVID-19. Culture lasted roughly 9 days before CD4+ T cell isolation. The data were produced by immunoSEQ multiplex PCR, yet TCRdb's version contains in-frame clones alone and is incomplete. The sample contains under 50,000 clones, around 70% of which appear only once. Their antigens remain unidentified. Sequenced material: CD4+ T cells from PBMCs cultured without peptide, taken before COVID-19 vaccination. Every receptor here comes from a human donor who had a prior SARS-CoV-2 infection.

The genes are TRBV5-5 and TRBJ2-2; tentatively, D is TRBD2 (6 bases). The CDR3 extends over 17 amino acids. V was pared by 5 bases and J by 0 bases, with 17 bases between. Per the germline V gene, CDR1 is SGHKS and CDR2 is YYEKEE (reference sequence). CDR3 DNA sequence: TGTGCCAGCAGACTCAGGGATAGCGGTACGAACACCGGGGAGCTGTTTTTT. It encodes CASRLRDSGTNTGELFF.

The V gene is TRBV5-8, the J gene TRBJ2-7, with TRBD1 matching over 10 bases. J lost 3 bases, V lost 5 bases, and 11 bases had no gene match. The CDR3 sequence is 16 residues long. The V gene's germline CDR1 is SGHTS and CDR2 YDEGEE. The CDR3 here is CASRRSGTGVIYEQYF. The CDR3 nucleotides are TGTGCCAGCAGACGATCCGGGACAGGGGTGATCTACGAGCAGTACTTC.

The V gene is TRBV30, the J gene TRBJ1-2; no clear D. Germline loops: CDR1 GTSNPN, CDR2 SVGIG (reference sequence). The CDR3 extends over 12 amino acids. Trimming stripped 2 bases from V and 1 base from J, with 5 bases between. Written as DNA, the CDR3 is TGTGCCTGGAGTAACTATAACTATGGCTACACCTTC. Translated, it gives CAWSNYNYGYTF.

The rearrangement joins TRBV7-9 to TRBJ2-5, with 10 nucleotides matching TRBD2. The CDR3 totals 15 residues. The V gene end was trimmed by 2 bases and the J gene end by 4 bases; junction bases not matched to a gene: 4. Germline values: CDR1 SEHNR, CDR2 FQNEAQ (reference sequence). CDR3 nucleotide sequence: TGTGCCAGCAGCTTAACTAGCGGGGCGGGAGAGACCCAGTACTTC. Amino acids: CASSLTSGAGETQYF.

The chain combines TRBV5-1 with TRBJ2-1; D is undetermined. This CDR3 spans 14 amino acids. Trimming removed 2 bases from V and 8 bases from J, with 14 bases in between. Germline assignment: CDR1 SGHRS and CDR2 YFSETQ. The CDR3 loop is CASSFWQPGDEQFF. CDR3 coding DNA: TGCGCCAGCAGCTTTTGGCAGCCGGGCGATGAGCAGTTCTTC. Looking up the rest from reference TRBV5-1 and TRBJ2-1 gives the full variable domain: KAGVTQTPRYLIKTRGQQVTLSCSPISGHRSVSWYQQTPGQGLQFLFEYFSETQRNKGNFPGRFSGRQFSNSRSEMNVSTLELGDSALYLCASSFWQPGDEQFFGPGTRLTVL.

This clone turned up a few times. The J gene is TRBJ2-7, the V gene TRBV7-2; D is unclear. CDR1 is SGHTA and CDR2 is FQGNSA in the germline V gene. Trimming removed 4 bases from V and 6 bases from J, with 16 bases in between. This CDR3 spans 14 amino acids. The CDR3 reads CASSSNHGLSEQYF. The CDR3 nucleotides read TGTGCCAGCAGCTCCAACCACGGGTTGAGCGAGCAGTACTTC.

In this sample, this clone turned up once. The chain has TRBV15 and TRBJ2-6; 9 positions agree with TRBD1. V lost 6 bases and J lost 2; bases outside the gene matches: 5. The CDR3 consists of 16 residues. Germline-derived CDR1 and CDR2 are LNHNV and YYDKDF (reference sequence). The CDR3 reads CATRGQGLAGANVLTF. In DNA, the CDR3 is TGTGCCACCAGGGGACAGGGCCTGGCTGGGGCCAACGTCCTGACTTTC.

This clone was seen only once. V gene TRBV21-1 combines with J gene TRBJ2-3; the D call TRBD2 from the table was never checked on the DNA. TRBV21-1 counts as a pseudogene. The CDR3 extends over 21 amino acids. The CDR3 protein is CASSKEVGSTRRGSCTDTQYF. Written as DNA, the CDR3 is TGTGCCAGCAGCAAAGAGGTGGGATCGACTCGGCGGGGTTCTTGCACAGATACGCAGTATTTT.

In its sample, this clone was seen a few times. The chain couples TRBV19 to TRBJ1-5; no clear D gene. Per the germline V gene, CDR1 is LNHDA and CDR2 is SQIVND (reference sequence). The CDR3 totals 13 residues. With 5 bases removed from V and 4 bases from J, the gap between germline ends came to 9 bases. The CDR3 nucleotides are TGTGCCAGTAGTCCCTGGAGTAATCAGCCCCAGCATTTT. Its translation: CASSPWSNQPQHF. The full variable domain, completed using reference TRBV19 and TRBJ1-5, is DGGITQSPKYLFRKEGQNVTLSCEQNLNHDAMYWYRQDPGQGLRLIYYSQIVNDFQKGDIAEGYSVSREKKESFPLTVTSAQKNPTAFYLCASSPWSNQPQHFGDGTRLSIL.

This chain joins TRBV7-8 and TRBJ2-1; perhaps D is TRBD1 or TRBD2 (5 bases each). Germline loops: CDR1 SGHVS, CDR2 FQNEAQ. The CDR3 has 15 amino acids. V gave up 6 bases and J gave up 7 bases, with 19 bases separating them. The CDR3 DNA is TGTGCCAGCAGATTAATACGGTTTGGGGGTAATGAGCAGTTCTTC. Its translation: CASRLIRFGGNEQFF. Drawing the rest from reference TRBV7-8 and TRBJ2-1, the complete variable domain is GAGVSQSPRYKVAKRGQDVALRCDPISGHVSLFWYQQALGQGPEFLTYFQNEAQLDKSGLPSDRFFAERPEGSVSTLKIQRTQQEDSAVYLCASRLIRFGGNEQFFGPGTRLTVL.

The chain links TRBV7-9 to TRBJ1-6; D is undetermined. The length of the CDR3 is 17 residues. With 0 bases removed from V and 5 bases from J, the gap between germline ends came to 14 bases. CDR1 and CDR2 from the germline V gene are SEHNR and FQNEAQ (reference sequence). The CDR3 DNA follows: TGTGCCAGCAGCTTAGCCTTCATCCGGGAAGATAATTCACCCCTCCACTTT. Its translation is CASSLAFIREDNSPLHF. Full variable domain (rest looked up from reference TRBV7-9 and TRBJ1-6): DTGVSQNPRHKITKRGQNVTFRCDPISEHNRLYWYRQTLGQGPEFLTYFQNEAQLEKSRLLSDRFSAERPKGSFSTLEIQRTEQGDSAMYLCASSLAFIREDNSPLHFGNGTRLTVT.

The CDR3: CASSLNPSLRAFF. CDR3 DNA sequence: TGTGCCAGCAGCTTAAACCCGTCTCTAAGGGCTTTCTTT. The chain has TRBV7-3 and TRBJ1-1; no clear D gene. Deletions cut 1 base from V and 11 bases from J, with 14 bases between. The CDR3 is 13 amino acids. The germline CDR1 and CDR2 sequences are SGHTA and FQGTGA.